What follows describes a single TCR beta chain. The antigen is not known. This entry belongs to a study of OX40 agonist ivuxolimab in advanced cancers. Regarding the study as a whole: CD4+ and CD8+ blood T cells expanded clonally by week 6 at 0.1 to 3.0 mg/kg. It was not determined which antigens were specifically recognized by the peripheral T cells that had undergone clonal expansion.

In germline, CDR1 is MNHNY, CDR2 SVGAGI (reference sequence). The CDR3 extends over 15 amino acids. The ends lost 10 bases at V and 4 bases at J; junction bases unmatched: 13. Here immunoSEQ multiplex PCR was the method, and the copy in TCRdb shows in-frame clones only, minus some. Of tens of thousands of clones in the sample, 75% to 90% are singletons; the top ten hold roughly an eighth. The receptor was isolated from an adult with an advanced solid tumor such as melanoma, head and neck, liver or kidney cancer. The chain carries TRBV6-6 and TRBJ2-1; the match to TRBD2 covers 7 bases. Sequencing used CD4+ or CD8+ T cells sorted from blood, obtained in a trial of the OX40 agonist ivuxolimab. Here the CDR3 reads CATTFSGVRYNEQFF. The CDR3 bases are TGTGCCACTACTTTCAGCGGGGTGCGGTACAATGAGCAGTTCTTC.